The present entry profiles one T cell receptor (beta chain) with its context. The data were obtained in a study of blood T cell repertoires in COVID-19. Ages ranged from 18 to 89 years, with residence in about two dozen US areas. Participants were placed into cohorts based on the clinical history they reported. Among Cohort 3 donors, those recovered had two negative PCRs, clearance, or symptom resolution. Germline V gives CDR1 LNHDA, CDR2 SQIVND (reference sequence). V lost 7 bases and J 8 bases, leaving 17 bases between the germline ends. CDR3 length equals 14 residues. Original processing notes: Amplification of reference gene primers was used by the study to estimate nucleated cell counts. Profiled with immunoSEQ multiplex PCR; TCRdb holds only in-frame clones, not every one. V and J calls and clone size are as listed in that table; D and trimming were resolved from the DNA. Of 220,000 or so clones listed, 82% were seen once; the top ten hold 3% to 3.5%.

The source of this sequence is a woman aged 55-69 years who had recovered from COVID-19. V usage is TRBV19 and J usage is TRBJ1-4, with a weak D call TRBD1 (6 bases). Sequenced: PBMCs or T cells enriched from blood (not recorded which). This chain's CDR3 is CASMTRGVGEKLFF. For the CDR3, the DNA is TGTGCCAGTATGACCAGGGGCGTGGGCGAAAAACTGTTTTTT.